Following are 17 T cell receptor beta chains from one sample sequenced in a study of control samples from healthy donors and cancer patients. Profiled with immunoSEQ multiplex PCR; TCRdb holds only in-frame clones, not every one. The sample lists roughly 120,000 clones, about 93% occurring once. The sequenced sample was blood. These TCRs come from a man aged 25-45 years in good health.

The chain is built from TRBV21-1 and TRBJ1-2. TRBV21-1 is a documented pseudogene. This CDR3 comprises 16 residues. The CDR3 DNA reads TGTGCCAGCAGCAACTGGGACCCGTCAGGGAACTATGGCTACACCTTC. Protein sequence: CASSNWDPSGNYGYTF.

This chain links TRBV29-1 with TRBJ2-7, with 7 bases fitting TRBD1. Trimming took 7 bases from V and 5 from J; bases not matched to a gene: 14. This CDR3 region has 14 residues. From germline, CDR1 is SQVTM and CDR2 ANQGSEA. In DNA form, the CDR3 reads TGCAGCGGGGGTGCAGGGGACAGCCCGAACGAGCAGTACTTC. It translates to CSGGAGDSPNEQYF.

This clone was picked up one time. The gene calls are TRBV2 and TRBJ1-1; the D is unclear. Germline CDR1 SNHLY, CDR2 FYNNEI. The CDR3 is 12 residues long. Deletions cut 6 bases from V and 4 bases from J, with 9 bases between. The CDR3 sequence: CASSLKGTEAFF. The CDR3 DNA reads as TGTGCCAGCAGCCTCAAGGGCACTGAAGCTTTCTTT.

The CDR3 region is CASSLGQVGDTQYF. In DNA form, the CDR3 reads TGCGCCAGCAGCTTGGGACAGGTGGGAGATACGCAGTATTTT. The chain carries TRBV5-1 and TRBJ2-3; tentative D call: TRBD1 (6 bases). The CDR3 contains 14 residues. Germline V gene data show CDR1 as SGHRS and CDR2 as YFSETQ. Trimming took off 0 bases at V and 5 bases at J, with 10 bases between the two ends.

The chain joins TRBV19 to TRBJ1-1, with TRBD1 as a possible D gene (5 bases). The CDR3 loop spans 13 amino acids. CDR1 LNHDA and CDR2 SQIVND come from the germline V gene (reference sequence). The V and J ends lost 3 bases and 5 bases respectively, with 10 bases between them. The DNA for the CDR3 is TGTGCCAGTAGTATGGTGTGGGGGACTGAAGCTTTCTTT. This sequence encodes CASSMVWGTEAFF.

The chain joins TRBV4-2 to TRBJ1-2; tentative D call: TRBD1 (5 bases). The CDR3 consists of 15 residues. V lost 0 bases to trimming and J lost 8 bases, with 16 bases between them. The germline CDR1 and CDR2 sequences are LGHNA and YNFKEQ. CDR3 in DNA: TGTGCCAGCAGCCAAGAGTACCGACAGCTTGGGGGCTACACCTTC. It translates to CASSQEYRQLGGYTF.

The chain carries TRBV6-1 and TRBJ2-1, with D unclear. The CDR3 is 11 amino acids. Germline loops: CDR1 MNHNS, CDR2 SASEGT. V was pared by 3 bases and J by 8 bases, with 5 bases between. The CDR3 DNA follows: TGTGCCAGCAGTGACAGATATGAGCAGTTCTTC. Its protein product is CASSDRYEQFF.

This rearrangement joins TRBV29-1 to TRBJ1-2; possible D gene TRBD1, 5 bases. The V gene lost 4 bases and the J gene lost 6 bases, with 9 bases spanning the gap. The CDR3 contains 11 residues. The germline V gene encodes CDR1 SQVTM and CDR2 ANQGSEA. The CDR3 region has the DNA TGCAGCGTTGCCAGGGCCAATGGCTACACCTTC. It codes for CSVARANGYTF.

V gene TRBV4-1 combines with J gene TRBJ1-3, with unresolved D. The V end lost 0 bases, the J end lost 4 bases, and 7 bases lay between the germline ends. Per the germline V gene, CDR1 is MGHRA and CDR2 is YSYEKL. CDR3 length equals 14 residues. CDR3 in amino acids: CASSQEDGGNTIYF. CDR3 sequence (DNA): TGCGCCAGCAGCCAAGAAGACGGGGGAAACACCATATATTTT.

A single count supports this clone. The chain combines TRBV10-3 with TRBJ1-2, with a tentative D call TRBD1 (6 bases). Germline CDR1 reads ENHRY; CDR2 reads SYGVKD. This CDR3 contains 14 residues. The V end was cut by 2 bases, the J end by 5 bases, with 12 bases between. The CDR3 DNA sequence: TGTGCCATCAGTGAGATGGCAGGGGAATATGGCTACACCTTC. Protein: CAISEMAGEYGYTF.

The chain employs TRBV30 and TRBJ1-1, with D possibly matching TRBD1 (6 bases). Between the trimmed V and J ends, which lost 8 bases and 0 bases, there was a span of 19 bases. Germline V lookup: CDR1 GTSNPN, CDR2 SVGIG (reference sequence). The CDR3 loop spans 15 amino acids. The CDR3 region has the DNA TGTGCCCTTGGACAGAATGGGTACATGAACACTGAAGCTTTCTTT. The encoded protein is CALGQNGYMNTEAFF.

DNA for the CDR3: TGTGCCAGCAGCTTAGCGGGCAGGAGCTCCTACAATGAGCAGTTCTTC. Its translation: CASSLAGRSSYNEQFF. V is TRBV11-3 and J is TRBJ2-1, with no clear D. Germline V gene lookup returns CDR1 SGHNT and CDR2 YENEEA. The V gene lost 1 base and the J gene lost 0 bases, with 10 bases spanning the gap. This CDR3 region has 16 residues.

The chain couples TRBV5-1 to TRBJ2-3; TRBD1 is a possible D gene (6 bases). The V gene's germline CDR1 is SGHRS and CDR2 YFSETQ. The CDR3 sequence is 15 residues long. Trimming removed 7 bases from V and 1 base from J, with 16 bases in between. This CDR3 is CASCVQGWGTDTQYF. CDR3 DNA: TGCGCCAGCTGCGTACAGGGTTGGGGCACAGATACGCAGTATTTT.

This chain connects TRBV5-4 to TRBJ2-2; D might be TRBD2 (5 bases). The CDR3 is 15 amino acids. CDR1 is SGHNT, CDR2 YYREEE, per germline (reference sequence). V was shortened by 0 bases and J by 4 bases, with 10 bases between the two germline ends. The CDR3 is CASSLGGGTTGELFF. The CDR3 DNA follows: TGTGCCAGCAGCTTGGGAGGAGGTACCACCGGGGAGCTGTTTTTT. The entire variable domain, with the rest obtained from reference TRBV5-4 and TRBJ2-2, is as follows: ETGVTQSPTHLIKTRGQQVTLRCSSQSGHNTVSWYQQALGQGPQFIFQYYREEENGRGNFPPRFSGLQFPNYSSELNVNALELDDSALYLCASSLGGGTTGELFFGEGSRLTVL.

The rearrangement joins TRBV9 to TRBJ1-2; D is perhaps TRBD1 (6 bases). The germline CDR1 and CDR2 sequences are SGDLS and YYNGEE. Trimming shortened V by 4 bases and J by 4 bases, and 17 bases separated the two germline ends. CDR3 length equals 15 residues. The CDR3 DNA follows: TGTGCCAGCAGCTCCACCGGGGGGCGTCCCTATGGCTACACCTTC. This translates into CASSSTGGRPYGYTF. Drawing the rest from reference TRBV9 and TRBJ1-2, the complete variable domain is DSGVTQTPKHLITATGQRVTLRCSPRSGDLSVYWYQQSLDQGLQFLIQYYNGEERAKGNILERFSAQQFPDLHSELNLSSLELGDSALYFCASSSTGGRPYGYTFGSGTRLTVV.

CDR3 amino acids: CASSLSQGQPQHF. The CDR3 bases are TGTGCCAGCAGTTTATCCCAGGGTCAGCCCCAGCATTTT. This chain uses TRBV12-3 or TRBV12-4 with TRBJ1-5; tentative D call: TRBD1 (5 bases). There are 13 residues in the CDR3. Trimming left V 2 bases short and J 6 bases short, with 8 bases between.

V and J are TRBV19 and TRBJ2-5, with D perhaps being TRBD1 or TRBD2 (6 bases each). The germline V and J ends were trimmed by 5 bases and 8 bases, with 24 bases remaining between them. The CDR3 runs 16 residues. The V gene's germline CDR1 is LNHDA and CDR2 SQIVND (reference sequence). The CDR3 coding sequence is TGTGCCAGTAGTGGCGGCCGGGGGCGAGCAGCGGATACCCAGTACTTC. This gives the protein CASSGGRGRAADTQYF. Variable domain in full (rest from reference TRBV19 and TRBJ2-5): DGGITQSPKYLFRKEGQNVTLSCEQNLNHDAMYWYRQDPGQGLRLIYYSQIVNDFQKGDIAEGYSVSREKKESFPLTVTSAQKNPTAFYLCASSGGRGRAADTQYFGPGTRLLVL.